This T cell receptor (beta chain) was observed in a study of blood T cell repertoires in COVID-19. Study summary: COVID-19 samples from acute and convalescent phases originated in the United States, Italy and Spain. PBMCs, B-cell-depleted T cells, or T cells were the source of the cDNA or gDNA that made up the material.

As originally analysed: For nucleated cells, counts were estimated from reference gene primer amplification. Here immunoSEQ multiplex PCR was the method, and the copy in TCRdb shows in-frame clones only, minus some. V, J and clone size reflect that table, while D and trimming were determined from the DNA. The sample has fewer than 450,000 clones, 88% seen once. Germline-derived CDR1 and CDR2 are MNHEY and SVGEGT. This CDR3 spans 15 amino acids. Trimming cost V 5 bases and J 3 bases, with 14 bases left between them. It was during active infection that Seattle patients were enrolled and then longitudinally followed.

This chain uses TRBV6-2 or TRBV6-3 with TRBJ1-5; D gene unclear. This clonotype originated in a woman in her seventies with COVID-19, enrolled during active disease. The sequencing input was peripheral blood. The CDR3 is CASSPYRDTNQPQHF. CDR3 coding DNA: TGTGCCAGCAGTCCCTACCGAGACACCAATCAGCCCCAGCATTTT.